Listed below are T cell receptor beta chains from one sample, sequenced in a study of T cell repertoires in cytomegalovirus infection. Their target antigens are unknown. TCRdb analysed the reads with MiXCR anew, one entry per CDR3 protein. The sample gives roughly 730,000 distinct CDR3 sequences, around a third of which show up once; 15% to 20% is in the top ten. This material consisted of cultured PBMCs, taken from culture after CMV antigen stimulation. These receptors were taken from a human donor in good health (CMV status not recorded). Some clones in this sample may be carry-over from other donors' samples. Both conserved end residues are part of each CDR3. Fields, in order: CDR3 DNA, CDR3 protein, clone size, D gene, V gene, J gene. The D gene is left open where the match is weak. Not all rows give a size; the values are once, few, many and, for expanded clones, a class.

CDR3nt: TGTGCCAGCACCCGGGACTCCCTGGACTTTCAGCCCCAGCATTTT
CDR3aa: CASTRDSLDFQPQHF
abundance: .
d_gene: .
v_gene: TRBV12-3/TRBV12-4
j_gene: TRBJ1-5

CDR3nt: TGTGCCAGCAGGAACAACAGGGATCAGCCCCAGCATTTT
CDR3aa: CASRNNRDQPQHF
abundance: .
d_gene: .
v_gene: TRBV2
j_gene: TRBJ1-5

CDR3nt: TGTGCCAGTAGTAAATACTATTTATTAGGTGGCTACACCTTC
CDR3aa: CASSKYYLLGGYTF
abundance: few
d_gene: .
v_gene: TRBV19
j_gene: TRBJ1-2

CDR3nt: TGTGCCAGCAGCCCCCGTTGGGCGGAGGGAGAGACCCAGTACTTC
CDR3aa: CASSPRWAEGETQYF
abundance: .
d_gene: .
v_gene: TRBV14
j_gene: TRBJ2-5

CDR3nt: TGTGCCAGCAGTGAAGACCCGAAAGAGACCCAGTACTTC
CDR3aa: CASSEDPKETQYF
abundance: .
d_gene: .
v_gene: TRBV2
j_gene: TRBJ2-5

CDR3nt: TGTGCCAGCAGCTTACTAACTAGAGGAAACCAAGAGACCCAGTACTTC
CDR3aa: CASSLLTRGNQETQYF
abundance: many
d_gene: .
v_gene: TRBV7-2
j_gene: TRBJ2-5

CDR3nt: TGTGCCAGCCTTCAGGATTACAATCAGCCCCAGCATTTT
CDR3aa: CASLQDYNQPQHF
abundance: .
d_gene: .
v_gene: TRBV6-1
j_gene: TRBJ1-5

CDR3nt: TGTGCCAGCAGCTATCCTGGGGGGCGCACCCAAAACATTCAGTACTTC
CDR3aa: CASSYPGGRTQNIQYF
abundance: .
d_gene: .
v_gene: TRBV7-6
j_gene: TRBJ2-4

CDR3nt: TGTGCCAGTACAGAACCTCAGCAGGGCGGTCAGCCCCAGCATTTT
CDR3aa: CASTEPQQGGQPQHF
abundance: few
d_gene: .
v_gene: TRBV19
j_gene: TRBJ1-5

CDR3nt: TGTGCCGCGCGGGGCAGGGCAGTGCAGCCCCAGCATTTT
CDR3aa: CAARGRAVQPQHF
abundance: few
d_gene: .
v_gene: TRBV19
j_gene: TRBJ1-5

CDR3nt: TGTGCCAGCAGCCTACATACCCCGCAGATCTACGTCTACGAGCAGTACTTC
CDR3aa: CASSLHTPQIYVYEQYF
abundance: few
d_gene: .
v_gene: TRBV7-2
j_gene: TRBJ2-7

CDR3nt: TGCAGTGCTAGAGATTATGCCGGGTCCAATGAGCAGTTCTTC
CDR3aa: CSARDYAGSNEQFF
abundance: few
d_gene: .
v_gene: TRBV20-1
j_gene: TRBJ2-1

CDR3nt: TGTGCCAGCAGCTCATCACTACCCCTCAATGAGCAGTTCTTC
CDR3aa: CASSSSLPLNEQFF
abundance: few
d_gene: .
v_gene: TRBV7-6
j_gene: TRBJ2-1

CDR3nt: TGCAGTGCTGCGGGACAGATTGGAAACACCATATATTTT
CDR3aa: CSAAGQIGNTIYF
abundance: .
d_gene: TRBD1
v_gene: TRBV20-1
j_gene: TRBJ1-3

CDR3nt: TGTGCCATCAGTGTCGGACCGGGGCCAGATACGCAGTATTTT
CDR3aa: CAISVGPGPDTQYF
abundance: .
d_gene: .
v_gene: TRBV10-3
j_gene: TRBJ2-3

CDR3nt: TGTGCCAGCGGAGAGGGGGTAGCGGGGCCAATAGCCAAAAACATTCAGTACTTC
CDR3aa: CASGEGVAGPIAKNIQYF
abundance: few
d_gene: TRBD2
v_gene: TRBV28
j_gene: TRBJ2-4

CDR3nt: TGTGCCAGCAGTGAAGGGACTAACACTAGGGGCTACACCTTC
CDR3aa: CASSEGTNTRGYTF
abundance: .
d_gene: .
v_gene: TRBV2
j_gene: TRBJ1-2

CDR3nt: TGTGCCAGCCAAAAGGGGGCCTCCTACGAGCAGTACTTC
CDR3aa: CASQKGASYEQYF
abundance: .
d_gene: TRBD1
v_gene: TRBV28
j_gene: TRBJ2-7

CDR3nt: TGTGCCAGCAGCTTAGCGACGTCCGGGACGAGTCGGGCAGATACGCAGTATTTT
CDR3aa: CASSLATSGTSRADTQYF
abundance: .
d_gene: .
v_gene: TRBV7-9
j_gene: TRBJ2-3

CDR3nt: TGTGCCAGCAGCCAGGGTATGAGGATTGAAGAAGCTTTCTTT
CDR3aa: CASSQGMRIEEAFF
abundance: few
d_gene: .
v_gene: TRBV14
j_gene: TRBJ1-1

CDR3nt: TGTGCCACCAGACAGAGCAGCGACGAGCAGTACTTC
CDR3aa: CATRQSSDEQYF
abundance: .
d_gene: .
v_gene: TRBV15
j_gene: TRBJ2-7

CDR3nt: TGCAGTGCACACACCGGGACTAGCGGGGTAAATGAGCAGTTCTTC
CDR3aa: CSAHTGTSGVNEQFF
abundance: .
d_gene: TRBD2
v_gene: TRBV20-1
j_gene: TRBJ2-1

CDR3nt: TGTGCCAGCAGCTTAGTAGGGGATCTGGCCAACGTCCTGACTTTC
CDR3aa: CASSLVGDLANVLTF
abundance: many
d_gene: .
v_gene: TRBV7-2
j_gene: TRBJ2-6

CDR3nt: TGTGCCAGCAGCTTAGGTATCAGCACAGATACGCAGTATTTT
CDR3aa: CASSLGISTDTQYF
abundance: many
d_gene: .
v_gene: TRBV7-9
j_gene: TRBJ2-3

CDR3nt: TGTGCCAGCAGTTACCGGGGGCCAACCTACGAGCAGTACTTC
CDR3aa: CASSYRGPTYEQYF
abundance: .
d_gene: .
v_gene: TRBV6-2/TRBV6-3
j_gene: TRBJ2-7

CDR3nt: TGTGCCATCGACTGGGCCGGGAGGTCGGGCTACACCTTC
CDR3aa: CAIDWAGRSGYTF
abundance: few
d_gene: .
v_gene: TRBV28
j_gene: TRBJ1-2

CDR3nt: TGTGCGAGCACCGCGGGAGAAAACACAGATACGCCGTATTTT
CDR3aa: CASTAGENTDTPYF
abundance: .
d_gene: TRBD2
v_gene: TRBV5-4
j_gene: TRBJ2-3